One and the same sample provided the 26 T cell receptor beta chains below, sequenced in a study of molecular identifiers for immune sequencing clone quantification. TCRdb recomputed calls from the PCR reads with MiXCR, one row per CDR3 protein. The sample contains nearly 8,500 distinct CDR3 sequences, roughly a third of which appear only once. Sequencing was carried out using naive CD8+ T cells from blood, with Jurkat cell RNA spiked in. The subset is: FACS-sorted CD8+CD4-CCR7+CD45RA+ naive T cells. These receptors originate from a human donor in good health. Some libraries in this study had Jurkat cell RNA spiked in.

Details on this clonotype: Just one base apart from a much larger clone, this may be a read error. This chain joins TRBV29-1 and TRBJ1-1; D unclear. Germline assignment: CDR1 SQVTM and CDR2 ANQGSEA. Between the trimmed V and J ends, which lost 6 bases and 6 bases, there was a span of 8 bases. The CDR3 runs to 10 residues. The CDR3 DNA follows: TGCAGCGTCCCCAGTCCTGAAGCTTTCTTT. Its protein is CSVPSPEAFF.

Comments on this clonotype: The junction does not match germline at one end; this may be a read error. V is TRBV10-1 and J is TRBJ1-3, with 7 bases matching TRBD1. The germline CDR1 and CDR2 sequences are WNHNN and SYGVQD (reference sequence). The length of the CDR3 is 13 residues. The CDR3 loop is CASSEGAGNTLYF. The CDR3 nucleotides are TGTGCCAGCAGTGAGGGGGCTGGAAATACGCTCTATTTT.

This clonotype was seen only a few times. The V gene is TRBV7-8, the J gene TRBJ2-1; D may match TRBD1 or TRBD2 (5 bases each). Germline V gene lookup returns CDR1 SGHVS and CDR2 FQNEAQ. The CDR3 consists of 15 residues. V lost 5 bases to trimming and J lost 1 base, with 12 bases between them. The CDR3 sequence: CASSNRDLSYNEQFF. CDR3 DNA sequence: TGTGCCAGCAGCAACCGGGACCTATCCTACAATGAGCAGTTCTTC.

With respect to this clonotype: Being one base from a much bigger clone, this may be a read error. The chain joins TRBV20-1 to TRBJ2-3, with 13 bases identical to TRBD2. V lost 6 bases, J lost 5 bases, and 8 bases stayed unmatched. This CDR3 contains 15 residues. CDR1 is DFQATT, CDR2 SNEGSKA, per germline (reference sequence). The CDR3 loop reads CSALGLAGDIDTQYF. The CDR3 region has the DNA TGCAGTGCCCTCGGACTAGCGGGAGATATAGATACGCAGTATTTT.

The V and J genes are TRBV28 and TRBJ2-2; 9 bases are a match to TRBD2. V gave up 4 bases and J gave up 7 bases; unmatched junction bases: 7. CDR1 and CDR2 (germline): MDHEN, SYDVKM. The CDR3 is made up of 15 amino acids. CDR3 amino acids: CASSSYSGRNGELFF. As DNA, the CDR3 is TGTGCCAGCAGTTCCTATAGCGGGAGAAACGGGGAGCTGTTTTTT.

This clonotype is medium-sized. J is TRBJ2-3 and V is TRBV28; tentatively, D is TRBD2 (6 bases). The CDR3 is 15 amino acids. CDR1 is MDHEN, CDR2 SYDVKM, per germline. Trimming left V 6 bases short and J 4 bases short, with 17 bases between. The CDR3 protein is CASRLVAGGADTQYF. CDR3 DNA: TGTGCCAGCAGACTAGTGGCGGGCGGGGCAGATACGCAGTATTTT. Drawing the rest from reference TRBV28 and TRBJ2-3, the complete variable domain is DVKVTQSSRYLVKRTGEKVFLECVQDMDHENMFWYRQDPGLGLRLIYFSYDVKMKEKGDIPEGYSVSREKKERFSLILESASTNQTSMYLCASRLVAGGADTQYFGPGTRLTVL.

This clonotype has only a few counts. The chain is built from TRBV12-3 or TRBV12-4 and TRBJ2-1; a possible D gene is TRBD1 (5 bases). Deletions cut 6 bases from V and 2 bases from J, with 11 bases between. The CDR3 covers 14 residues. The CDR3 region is CASRTAITYNEQFF. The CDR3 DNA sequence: TGTGCCAGCAGGACAGCGATCACCTACAATGAGCAGTTCTTC.

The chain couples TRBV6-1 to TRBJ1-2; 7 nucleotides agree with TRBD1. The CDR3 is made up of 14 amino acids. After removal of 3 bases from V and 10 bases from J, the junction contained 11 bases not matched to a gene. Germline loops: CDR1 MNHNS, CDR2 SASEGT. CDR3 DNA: TGTGCCAGCAGTGATACAGGGGAAAACTCCGACTACACCTTC. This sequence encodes CASSDTGENSDYTF.

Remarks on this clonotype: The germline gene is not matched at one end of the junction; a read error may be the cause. The CDR3 DNA is TGTGCCAGCAGCTTGGTGGCCCCAGGGGAACTGCTTTTT. Encoded protein: CASSLVAPGELLF. The rearrangement joins TRBV5-6 to TRBJ1-4, with D perhaps matching TRBD1 (6 bases). Germline V gene data show CDR1 as SGHDT and CDR2 as YYEEEE. The CDR3 is made up of 13 amino acids.

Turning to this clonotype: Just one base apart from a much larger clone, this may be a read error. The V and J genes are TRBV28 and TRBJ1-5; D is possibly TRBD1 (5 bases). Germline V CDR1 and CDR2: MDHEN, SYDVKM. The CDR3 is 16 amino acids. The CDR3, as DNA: TGTGCCAGCAGAGCCAGACGAGAGGGGAGCAATCAGCCCCAGCAATTT. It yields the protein CASRARREGSNQPQQF.

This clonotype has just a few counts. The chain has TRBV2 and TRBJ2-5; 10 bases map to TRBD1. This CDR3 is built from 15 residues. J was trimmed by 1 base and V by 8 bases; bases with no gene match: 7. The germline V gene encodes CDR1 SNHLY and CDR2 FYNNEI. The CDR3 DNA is TGTGCCAGCCTTGACAGGGGGCTTTTCCAAGAGACCCAGTACTTC. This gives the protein CASLDRGLFQETQYF.

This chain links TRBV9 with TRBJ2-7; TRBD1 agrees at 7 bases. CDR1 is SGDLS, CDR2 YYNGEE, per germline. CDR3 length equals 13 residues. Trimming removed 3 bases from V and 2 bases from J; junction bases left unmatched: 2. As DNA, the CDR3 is TGTGCCAGCAGCGCCACAGGGGCCTACGAGCAGTACTTC. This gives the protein CASSATGAYEQYF.

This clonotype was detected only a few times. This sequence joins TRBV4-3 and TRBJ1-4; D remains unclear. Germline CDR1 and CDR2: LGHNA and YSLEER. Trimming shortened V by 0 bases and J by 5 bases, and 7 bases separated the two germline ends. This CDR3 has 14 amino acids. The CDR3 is CASSQDSNNEKLFF. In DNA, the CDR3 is TGCGCCAGCAGCCAAGACAGCAACAATGAAAAACTGTTTTTT.

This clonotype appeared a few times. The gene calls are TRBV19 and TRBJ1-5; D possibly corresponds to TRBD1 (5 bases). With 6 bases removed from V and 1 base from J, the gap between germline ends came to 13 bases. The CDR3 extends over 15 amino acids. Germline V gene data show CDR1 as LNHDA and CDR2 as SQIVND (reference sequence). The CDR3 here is CASSSTGVSNQPQHF. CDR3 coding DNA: TGTGCCAGTAGCTCGACGGGGGTGAGCAATCAGCCCCAGCATTTT. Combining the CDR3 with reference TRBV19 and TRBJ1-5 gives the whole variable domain DGGITQSPKYLFRKEGQNVTLSCEQNLNHDAMYWYRQDPGQGLRLIYYSQIVNDFQKGDIAEGYSVSREKKESFPLTVTSAQKNPTAFYLCASSSTGVSNQPQHFGDGTRLSIL.

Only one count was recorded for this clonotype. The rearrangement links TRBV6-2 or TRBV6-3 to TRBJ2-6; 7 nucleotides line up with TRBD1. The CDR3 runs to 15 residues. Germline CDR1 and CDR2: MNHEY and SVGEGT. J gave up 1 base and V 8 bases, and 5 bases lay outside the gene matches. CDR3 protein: CASRDSGSGANVLTF. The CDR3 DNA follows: TGTGCCAGCCGGGACAGTGGATCTGGGGCCAACGTCCTGACTTTC.

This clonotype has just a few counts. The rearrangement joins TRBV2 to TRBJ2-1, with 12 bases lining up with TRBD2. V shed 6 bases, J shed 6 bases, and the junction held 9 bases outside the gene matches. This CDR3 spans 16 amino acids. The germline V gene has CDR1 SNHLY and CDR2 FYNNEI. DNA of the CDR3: TGTGCCAGCAGGCTAGCGGGAGGGCCTTTGGTCAATGAGCAGTTCTTC. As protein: CASRLAGGPLVNEQFF.

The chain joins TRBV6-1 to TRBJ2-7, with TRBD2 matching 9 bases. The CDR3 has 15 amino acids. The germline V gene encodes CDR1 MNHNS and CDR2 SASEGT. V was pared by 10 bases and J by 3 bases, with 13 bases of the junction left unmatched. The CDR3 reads CATKTGTSKLYEQYF. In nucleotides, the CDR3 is TGTGCCACCAAAACCGGGACTAGCAAACTCTACGAGCAGTACTTC.

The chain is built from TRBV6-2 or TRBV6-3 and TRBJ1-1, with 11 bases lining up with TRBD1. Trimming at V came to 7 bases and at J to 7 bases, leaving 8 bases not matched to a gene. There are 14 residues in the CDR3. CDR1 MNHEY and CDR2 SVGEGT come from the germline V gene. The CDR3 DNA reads TGTGCCAGCAAGGGACAGGGGGGTCCGGGTGAAGCTTTCTTT. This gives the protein CASKGQGGPGEAFF.

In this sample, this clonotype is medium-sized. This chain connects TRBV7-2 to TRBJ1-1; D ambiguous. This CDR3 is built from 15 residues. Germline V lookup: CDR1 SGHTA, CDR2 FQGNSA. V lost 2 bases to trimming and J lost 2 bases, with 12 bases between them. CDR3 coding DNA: TGTGCCAGCAGCTTATTTCTTGTCAGCAACACTGAAGCTTTCTTT. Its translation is CASSLFLVSNTEAFF. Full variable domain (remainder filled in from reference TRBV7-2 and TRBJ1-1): GAGVSQSPSNKVTEKGKDVELRCDPISGHTALYWYRQSLGQGLEFLIYFQGNSAPDKSGLPSDRFSAERTGGSVSTLTIQRTQQEDSAVYLCASSLFLVSNTEAFFGQGTRLTVV.

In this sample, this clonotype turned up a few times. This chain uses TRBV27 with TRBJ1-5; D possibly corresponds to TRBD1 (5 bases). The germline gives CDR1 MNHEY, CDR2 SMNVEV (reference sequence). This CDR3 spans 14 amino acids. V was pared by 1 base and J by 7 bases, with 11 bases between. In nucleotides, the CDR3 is TGTGCCAGCAGTTTATTTGGGGGGAGGCAGCCCCAGCATTTT. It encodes CASSLFGGRQPQHF.

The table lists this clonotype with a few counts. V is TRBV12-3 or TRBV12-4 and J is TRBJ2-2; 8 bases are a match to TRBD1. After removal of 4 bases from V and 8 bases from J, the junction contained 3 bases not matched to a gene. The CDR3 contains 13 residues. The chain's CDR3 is CASSSRGLGELFF. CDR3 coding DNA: TGTGCCAGCAGTTCCAGGGGGCTTGGGGAGCTGTTTTTT.

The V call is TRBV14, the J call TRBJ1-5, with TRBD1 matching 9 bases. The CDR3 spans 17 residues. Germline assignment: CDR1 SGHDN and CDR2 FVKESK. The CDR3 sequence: CARSAETGQGLVQPQHF. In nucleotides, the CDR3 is TGTGCTAGATCGGCCGAAACGGGACAGGGTTTGGTTCAGCCCCAGCATTTT.

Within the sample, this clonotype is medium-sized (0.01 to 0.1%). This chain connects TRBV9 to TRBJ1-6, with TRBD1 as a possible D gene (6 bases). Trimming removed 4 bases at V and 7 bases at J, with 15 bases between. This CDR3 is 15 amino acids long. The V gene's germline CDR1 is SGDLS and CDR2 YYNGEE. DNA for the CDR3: TGTGCCAGCAGCACCGCTATGACAGGAAATTCACCCCTCCACTTT. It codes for CASSTAMTGNSPLHF. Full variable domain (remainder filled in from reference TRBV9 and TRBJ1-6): DSGVTQTPKHLITATGQRVTLRCSPRSGDLSVYWYQQSLDQGLQFLIQYYNGEERAKGNILERFSAQQFPDLHSELNLSSLELGDSALYFCASSTAMTGNSPLHFGNGTRLTVT.

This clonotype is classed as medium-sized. The CDR3 nucleotides read TGTGCCAGCAGCCAACGGACTAGCGGGAGGACAACAGATACGCAGTATTTT. Amino acid sequence: CASSQRTSGRTTDTQYF. This chain joins TRBV5-4 and TRBJ2-3; 14 bases are shared with TRBD2. The V and J ends lost 4 bases and 3 bases, in that order; junction bases with no gene match: 7. The CDR3 totals 17 residues. Germline-derived CDR1 and CDR2 are SGHNT and YYREEE (reference sequence).

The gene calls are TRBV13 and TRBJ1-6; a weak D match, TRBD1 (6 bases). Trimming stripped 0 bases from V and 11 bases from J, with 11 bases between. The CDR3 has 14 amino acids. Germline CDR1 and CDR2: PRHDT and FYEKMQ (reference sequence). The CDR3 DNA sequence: TGTGCCAGCAGCTTAGGGCGGACAGCTCCACCCCTCCACTTT. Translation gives CASSLGRTAPPLHF.

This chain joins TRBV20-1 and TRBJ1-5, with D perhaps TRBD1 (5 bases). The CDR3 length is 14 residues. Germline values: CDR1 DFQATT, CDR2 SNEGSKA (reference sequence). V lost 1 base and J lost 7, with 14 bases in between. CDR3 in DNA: TGCAGTGCTAGAGTTGGGGCCAGGTGGCAGCCCCAGCATTTT. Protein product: CSARVGARWQPQHF.